One sample yielded the 17 T cell receptor beta chains listed below, sequenced in a study of blood T cell repertoires in COVID-19. Assay used: immunoSEQ multiplex PCR; TCRdb lists only in-frame clones, some missing. The sample includes about 220,000 clones, around 83% of them seen just once. Material: peripheral blood. The origin of the receptors is a man between 50 and 59 years old who had recovered from COVID-19.

The sample holds a few counts of this clone. J is TRBJ1-1 and V is TRBV19; weak D call: TRBD1 (6 bases). V was trimmed by 3 bases and J by 1 base, leaving 6 bases between them. Germline CDR1 and CDR2: LNHDA and SQIVND (reference sequence). The CDR3 is 13 residues long. The CDR3 reads CASSMTGNTEAFF. The CDR3 DNA is TGTGCCAGTAGTATGACAGGGAACACTGAAGCTTTCTTT. Looking up the rest from reference TRBV19 and TRBJ1-1 gives the full variable domain: DGGITQSPKYLFRKEGQNVTLSCEQNLNHDAMYWYRQDPGQGLRLIYYSQIVNDFQKGDIAEGYSVSREKKESFPLTVTSAQKNPTAFYLCASSMTGNTEAFFGQGTRLTVV.

V usage is TRBV19 and J usage is TRBJ2-5, with TRBD1 as a possible D gene (6 bases). Germline loops: CDR1 LNHDA, CDR2 SQIVND (reference sequence). This CDR3 spans 12 amino acids. With 10 bases removed from V and 2 bases from J, the gap between germline ends came to 11 bases. CDR3 amino acids: CATRDTQETQYF. DNA for the CDR3: TGTGCCACCAGGGACACACAAGAGACCCAGTACTTC.

The chain recombines TRBV10-3 with TRBJ1-3; no clear D gene. This CDR3 is 16 amino acids long. Trimming shortened V by 2 bases and J by 3 bases, and 14 bases separated the two germline ends. CDR1 is ENHRY, CDR2 SYGVKD, per germline. In DNA, the CDR3 is TGTGCCATCAGTGAGGCGGTGGTGCGTCTTGGAAACACCATATATTTT. Translating it yields CAISEAVVRLGNTIYF.

The chain is built from TRBV30 and TRBJ1-5, with 7 bases aligning to TRBD1. Trimming cost V 2 bases and J 2 bases; bases outside gene matches: 12. There are 17 residues in the CDR3. CDR1 GTSNPN and CDR2 SVGIG come from the germline V gene (reference sequence). The CDR3 loop is CAWSQDRPLWGNQPQHF. CDR3 DNA sequence: TGTGCCTGGAGTCAGGACAGGCCCCTCTGGGGCAATCAGCCCCAGCATTTT. The variable domain in full, with the rest retrieved from reference TRBV30 and TRBJ1-5, is SQTIHQWPATLVQPVGSPLSLECTVEGTSNPNLYWYRQAAGRGLQLLFYSVGIGQISSEVPQNLSASRPQDRQFILSSKKLLLSDSGFYLCAWSQDRPLWGNQPQHFGDGTRLSIL.

This clone was observed once. The genes are TRBV5-4 and TRBJ1-2, with TRBD1 as a possible D gene (6 bases). Trimming stripped 0 bases from V and 0 bases from J, with 6 bases between. The CDR3 is 14 residues long. The germline CDR1 and CDR2 sequences are SGHNT and YYREEE (reference sequence). The CDR3: CASSLDRANYGYTF. The CDR3 DNA reads TGTGCCAGCAGCTTGGACAGGGCTAACTATGGCTACACCTTC. Combining the CDR3 with reference TRBV5-4 and TRBJ1-2 gives the whole variable domain ETGVTQSPTHLIKTRGQQVTLRCSSQSGHNTVSWYQQALGQGPQFIFQYYREEENGRGNFPPRFSGLQFPNYSSELNVNALELDDSALYLCASSLDRANYGYTFGSGTRLTVV.

The chain has TRBV29-1 and TRBJ1-2, with TRBD1 as a possible D gene (5 bases). V dropped 6 bases and J dropped 1 base, with 15 bases sitting between them. Germline V gene sequence: CDR1 SQVTM, CDR2 ANQGSEA. The CDR3 contains 14 residues. The CDR3 sequence: CSVRGSEGNYGYTF. The CDR3 bases are TGCAGCGTGCGGGGCAGTGAGGGTAACTATGGCTACACCTTC.

The J gene is TRBJ1-4, the V gene TRBV4-1, with 11 bases matching TRBD1. The CDR3 covers 16 residues. Germline CDR1 and CDR2: MGHRA and YSYEKL. The V segment lost 6 bases and the J segment 4 bases; nucleotides outside the gene matches: 7. CDR3 nucleotides: TGCGCCAGCAGACCGGCCGGGACAGGGGGTAATGAAAAACTGTTTTTT. It yields the protein CASRPAGTGGNEKLFF.

The chain is built from TRBV6-5 and TRBJ2-1; 9 bases are a match to TRBD1. The germline CDR1 and CDR2 sequences are MNHEY and SVGAGI. V shed 11 bases, J shed 4 bases, and the junction held 6 bases outside the gene matches. The CDR3 contains 13 residues. CDR3 in amino acids: CAARDRVYNEQFF. In DNA, the CDR3 is TGTGCCGCGCGGGACAGGGTATACAATGAGCAGTTCTTC.

The genes are TRBV28 and TRBJ2-1; 10 nucleotides align to TRBD2. Germline CDR1 is MDHEN and CDR2 is SYDVKM. V was clipped by 6 bases and J by 16 bases; unmatched bases: 12. The CDR3 runs 13 residues. CDR3 nucleotides: TGTGCCAGCAGCCCCATCCTAGCGGGAGAGGGATTCTTC. This gives the protein CASSPILAGEGFF.

The chain links TRBV27 to TRBJ1-2, with D possibly TRBD1 on 5 matching bases. V lost 2 bases to trimming and J lost 11 bases, with 15 bases between them. Germline V lookup: CDR1 MNHEY, CDR2 SMNVEV (reference sequence). The CDR3 extends over 13 amino acids. Written as DNA, the CDR3 is TGTGCCAGCAGTTTACGCGACAGAGACGGATACACCTTC. Protein: CASSLRDRDGYTF.

This chain links TRBV11-2 with TRBJ2-2; weak D call: TRBD2 (5 bases). This CDR3 has 15 amino acids. V shed 4 bases and J shed 2 bases, with 11 bases lying between them. Germline CDR1 reads SGHAT; CDR2 reads FQNNGV. CDR3 sequence (DNA): TGTGCCAGCAGCTCACTTCCGGGAAACACCGGGGAGCTGTTTTTT. Translating it yields CASSSLPGNTGELFF.

This chain joins TRBV28 and TRBJ1-2, with D perhaps TRBD1 (5 bases). The CDR3 has 14 amino acids. Trimming pared 3 bases from V and 4 bases from J, leaving 12 bases between. CDR1 and CDR2 (germline): MDHEN, SYDVKM. CDR3 region: CASSFPSTGYGYTF. The DNA of the CDR3 is TGTGCCAGCAGTTTCCCCTCCACAGGCTATGGCTACACCTTC.

This rearrangement joins TRBV30 to TRBJ2-1; D gene uncertain. The CDR3 has 12 amino acids. Trimming removed 0 bases from V and 8 bases from J, with 8 bases in between. Germline CDR1 reads GTSNPN; CDR2 reads SVGIG (reference sequence). The CDR3 DNA reads TGTGCCTGGAGTGTACACCATCATGAGCAGTTCTTC. It specifies CAWSVHHHEQFF.

The chain links TRBV19 to TRBJ2-2; 10 bases match TRBD1. This CDR3 region has 16 residues. The V segment lost 6 bases and the J segment 5 bases; nucleotides outside the gene matches: 9. CDR1 is LNHDA and CDR2 is SQIVND in the germline V gene (reference sequence). The CDR3 sequence is CASSSAPGQGTGELFF. For the CDR3, the DNA is TGTGCCAGTAGCTCTGCTCCGGGACAGGGGACCGGGGAGCTGTTTTTT.

The V gene is TRBV2, the J gene TRBJ1-2, with D possibly being TRBD1 (6 bases). Trimming took 7 bases from V and 7 from J, leaving 22 bases between them. CDR1 and CDR2 from the germline V gene are SNHLY and FYNNEI. The CDR3 runs to 15 residues. For the CDR3, the DNA is TGTGCCAGCATAGAGGGAGCCAGGGGAAACAGTGGCTACACCTTC. Protein product: CASIEGARGNSGYTF.

The chain carries TRBV7-2 and TRBJ2-5; possible D gene TRBD2, 5 bases. The end of the DNA is better explained by TRBJ2-7, so the J call may be wrong. This CDR3 contains 14 residues. Germline V gene lookup returns CDR1 SGHTA and CDR2 FQGNSA. This chain's CDR3 is CASSLGYGDYEQYF. CDR3 nucleotides: TGTGCCAGCAGCTTAGGGTACGGGGACTACGAGCAGTACTTC.

The J gene is TRBJ2-7, the V gene TRBV19; possibly TRBD1 for D (6 bases). The CDR3 contains 13 residues. V lost 3 bases and J 3 bases, leaving 9 bases between the germline ends. Germline assignment: CDR1 LNHDA and CDR2 SQIVND (reference sequence). This CDR3 is CASSMGHDYEQYF. CDR3 nucleotide sequence: TGTGCCAGTAGTATGGGACACGACTACGAGCAGTACTTC.